One and the same sample provided the 31 T cell receptor beta chains below, sequenced in a study of Tregs in tolerant kidney transplant recipients. Measured with immunoSEQ multiplex PCR; TCRdb has only the in-frame clones, and not every one. Of roughly 250,000 clones in the sample, approximately 83% were seen once. Sequenced material: CD4+ T cells from blood. These receptors were taken from a human donor in good health.

A few counts support this clone. The chain joins TRBV4-1 to TRBJ2-7; TRBD1 matches at 8 bases. This CDR3 is built from 15 residues. Germline V gene lookup returns CDR1 MGHRA and CDR2 YSYEKL. V lost 0 bases to trimming and J lost 7 bases; unmatched junction nucleotides: 8. This CDR3 reads CASSQDWNRGWEQYF. The CDR3 bases are TGCGCCAGCAGCCAAGATTGGAACAGGGGGTGGGAGCAGTACTTC.

In regard to this clone: At one of its ends the junction is not consistent with the germline gene, which may arise from a read error. This sample also contains other DNA sequences that code for the same CDR3. The V and J genes are TRBV7-9 and TRBJ1-5; tentative D call: TRBD1 (5 bases). Germline lookup yields CDR1 SEHNR and CDR2 FQNEAQ (reference sequence). There are 15 residues in the CDR3. CDR3 protein: CASSLGADRYQPQHF. CDR3 sequence (DNA): TGTGCCAGCAGCTTAGGAGCCGACAGATATCAACCCCAGCATTTT.

This chain links TRBV10-3 with TRBJ1-4; 9 bases agree with TRBD1. There are 13 residues in the CDR3. Germline V CDR1 and CDR2: ENHRY, SYGVKD. The ends lost 10 bases at V and 2 bases at J; junction bases unmatched: 2. The CDR3 DNA follows: TGTGCCACCGGGACAGGGACTAATGAAAAACTGTTTTTT. Its protein product is CATGTGTNEKLFF.

The V gene is TRBV18, the J gene TRBJ1-2; 12 nucleotides line up with TRBD1. The germline gives CDR1 KGHSH, CDR2 LQKENI. Unmatched junction bases numbered 14, after V lost 3 bases and J lost 3 bases. The length of the CDR3 is 19 residues. The CDR3: CASSPQVPGQGATDYGYTF. CDR3 nucleotide sequence: TGTGCCAGCTCACCCCAAGTCCCGGGACAGGGGGCAACGGACTATGGCTACACCTTC.

The V and J genes are TRBV6-5 and TRBJ2-7; a possible D gene is TRBD1 (6 bases). The germline CDR1 and CDR2 sequences are MNHEY and SVGAGI. CDR3 length equals 14 residues. Trimming stripped 7 bases from V and 2 bases from J, with 15 bases between. Written as DNA, the CDR3 is TGTGCCAGCACCTGGGGGCCAGGGCCCTACGAGCAGTACTTC. Translating it yields CASTWGPGPYEQYF.

This chain connects TRBV2 to TRBJ2-1; 9 bases fit TRBD2. With V trimmed by 2 bases and J by 0 bases, 11 bases remained unmatched. Germline V CDR1 and CDR2: SNHLY, FYNNEI. This CDR3 spans 19 amino acids. The CDR3 spells CASSETGLAGLSSYNEQFF. Here the CDR3 DNA reads TGTGCCAGCAGTGAAACGGGGCTAGCGGGGCTGAGCTCCTACAATGAGCAGTTCTTC.

This sequence joins TRBV5-1 and TRBJ2-7, with TRBD2 identical over 9 bases. Unmatched junction bases numbered 6, after V lost 5 bases and J lost 0 bases. The CDR3 totals 15 residues. CDR1 and CDR2 from the germline V gene are SGHRS and YFSETQ. Here the CDR3 reads CASSSAGGLSYEQYF. DNA for the CDR3: TGCGCCAGCAGTTCAGCGGGAGGACTCTCCTACGAGCAGTACTTC.

V and J are TRBV9 and TRBJ2-4; tentatively, D is TRBD2 (6 bases). Germline assignment: CDR1 SGDLS and CDR2 YYNGEE. The CDR3 length is 12 residues. With 3 bases removed from V and 15 bases from J, the gap between germline ends came to 16 bases. CDR3 DNA sequence: TGTGCCAGCAGCGACCGGGACTCCACCCGGTACTTC. Translation: CASSDRDSTRYF.

A note on this clone: The germline gene is not matched at one end of the junction; a read error may be the cause. The chain carries TRBV18 and TRBJ1-1; 8 bases are a match to TRBD1. The CDR3 length is 14 residues. In germline, CDR1 is KGHSH, CDR2 LQKENI. The CDR3 loop is CVSSTQGANTEAFF. The CDR3 DNA reads TGTGTCAGCTCAACTCAGGGGGCCAACACTGAAGCTTTCTTT.

The V and J genes are TRBV4-1 and TRBJ2-5, with TRBD1 as a possible D gene (6 bases). Looked up from germline, CDR1 is MGHRA and CDR2 is YSYEKL. Trimming stripped 1 base from V and 3 bases from J, with 9 bases between. There are 14 residues in the CDR3. DNA of the CDR3: TGCGCCAGCAGCCAAGTCCGGGACAAAGAGACCCAGTACTTC. Translated, it gives CASSQVRDKETQYF.

This sequence joins TRBV19 and TRBJ1-2; tentative D call: TRBD1 (5 bases). V was pared by 1 base and J by 6 bases, with 12 bases between. The CDR3 is 14 residues long. Germline loops: CDR1 LNHDA, CDR2 SQIVND (reference sequence). CDR3 sequence (DNA): TGTGCCAGTAGTATAGTTGGCAGGGCAAATGGCTACACCTTC. Encoded protein: CASSIVGRANGYTF.

This chain joins TRBV6-5 and TRBJ1-1, with D uncertain. The CDR3 is 15 residues long. The ends were cut back, 7 bases at V and 1 base at J, with 16 bases in the middle. Per the germline V gene, CDR1 is MNHEY and CDR2 is SVGAGI. The CDR3 region is CASTPPGRTNTEAFF. CDR3 in DNA: TGTGCCAGCACCCCCCCCGGTAGAACGAACACTGAAGCTTTCTTT.

The V gene is TRBV19, the J gene TRBJ2-3; D possibly corresponds to TRBD1 (6 bases). This CDR3 is 14 amino acids long. Germline CDR1 reads LNHDA; CDR2 reads SQIVND (reference sequence). V dropped 7 bases and J dropped 1 base, with 12 bases sitting between them. CDR3 region: CASTAGTRTDTQYF. CDR3 bases: TGTGCCAGTACCGCCGGGACACGCACAGATACGCAGTATTTT.

The chain has TRBV6-5 and TRBJ2-5, with 10 bases identical to TRBD2. The CDR3 is 16 residues long. In germline, CDR1 is MNHEY, CDR2 SVGAGI. The ends lost 0 bases at V and 4 bases at J; junction bases unmatched: 5. The CDR3 region has the DNA TGTGCCAGCAGTTACTCGGAGCGGGAGGGGTTAGAGACCCAGTACTTC. Translation: CASSYSEREGLETQYF.

The chain couples TRBV29-1 to TRBJ1-2; TRBD1 agrees at 10 bases. The junction had 5 bases not matched to a gene; V was cut back by 6 bases and J by 7 bases. The CDR3 is 12 amino acids. Germline V gene sequence: CDR1 SQVTM, CDR2 ANQGSEA. The CDR3 DNA follows: TGCAGCGTGAGACAGGGGGCGAGTGGCTACACCTTC. Translating it yields CSVRQGASGYTF.

The rearrangement uses TRBV5-1 and TRBJ2-2; TRBD2 matches at 12 bases. Germline V lookup: CDR1 SGHRS, CDR2 YFSETQ. V gave up 4 bases and J gave up 4 bases; unmatched junction bases: 5. This CDR3 is built from 16 residues. The CDR3 region is CASSVLAGGRTGELFF. The CDR3 region has the DNA TGCGCCAGCAGCGTACTAGCGGGGGGACGCACCGGGGAGCTGTTTTTT.

This chain links TRBV10-3 with TRBJ1-1; maybe TRBD1 (5 bases). Trimming removed 10 bases at V and 2 bases at J, with 14 bases between. Per the germline V gene, CDR1 is ENHRY and CDR2 is SYGVKD. This CDR3 spans 13 amino acids. The chain's CDR3 is CATGLGGNTEAFF. CDR3 DNA: TGTGCCACCGGATTGGGGGGAAACACTGAAGCTTTCTTT.

The chain joins TRBV5-1 to TRBJ2-5, with 8 bases lining up with TRBD2. The CDR3 has 14 amino acids. V was pared by 5 bases and J by 4 bases, with 7 bases of the junction left unmatched. The germline V gene encodes CDR1 SGHRS and CDR2 YFSETQ. The CDR3 sequence: CASRDTRGGETQYF. CDR3 nucleotides: TGCGCCAGCAGGGACACCCGGGGGGGAGAGACCCAGTACTTC.

This clone is a singleton in its sample. This chain links TRBV7-9 with TRBJ2-5, with 7 bases matching TRBD1. The J call may be in error: the DNA end matches TRBJ2-7 better. Germline loops: CDR1 SEHNR, CDR2 FQNEAQ (reference sequence). This CDR3 has 15 amino acids. The CDR3 DNA reads TGTGCCAGCAGCTTGCCGGGACAGAGCTCCTACGAGCAGTACTTC. This gives the protein CASSLPGQSSYEQYF.

This clone was recorded only once. V and J are TRBV10-3 and TRBJ2-7; 7 nucleotides match TRBD1. Per germline, CDR1 ENHRY and CDR2 SYGVKD. V trimming: 0 bases; J trimming: 5 bases; junction bases outside the gene matches: 7. The CDR3 extends over 15 amino acids. The CDR3 spells CAISESTGSYNEQYF. The CDR3 DNA reads TGTGCCATCAGTGAGTCGACAGGGAGTTACAACGAGCAGTACTTC.

This chain links TRBV6-6 with TRBJ1-1, with 10 bases matching TRBD1. Unmatched junction bases numbered 5, after V lost 5 bases and J lost 5 bases. The CDR3 loop spans 14 amino acids. Germline loops: CDR1 MNHNY, CDR2 SVGAGI (reference sequence). CDR3 nucleotide sequence: TGTGCCAGCAGTAAACGACAGGGGGCGACTGAAGCTTTCTTT. This encodes CASSKRQGATEAFF.

Comments on this clone: The same CDR3 also results from other DNA sequences found in this sample. The chain is built from TRBV6-5 and TRBJ1-6; no clear D gene. Trimming stripped 2 bases from V and 10 bases from J, with 9 bases between. In germline, CDR1 is MNHEY, CDR2 SVGAGI. This CDR3 is built from 13 residues. The CDR3 bases are TGTGCCAGCAGTTACGAGGGAGGCTCACCCCTCCACTTT. As protein: CASSYEGGSPLHF.

The V and J genes are TRBV7-2 and TRBJ1-6, with 10 bases fitting TRBD1. V gave up 6 bases and J gave up 9 bases; unmatched junction bases: 11. The CDR3 spans 16 residues. Germline V gene data show CDR1 as SGHTA and CDR2 as FQGNSA. CDR3 amino acids: CASRYRFGDRGSPLHF. In nucleotides, the CDR3 is TGTGCCAGCAGATACCGTTTTGGGGACAGGGGTTCACCCCTCCACTTT.

CDR3 region: CASSLRTGLTNTGELFF. The DNA for the CDR3 is TGTGCCAGCAGCTTGAGGACAGGACTGACTAACACCGGGGAGCTGTTTTTT. This chain joins TRBV11-2 and TRBJ2-2; TRBD1 agrees at 7 bases. The CDR3 consists of 17 residues. CDR1 SGHAT and CDR2 FQNNGV come from the germline V gene. After removal of 3 bases from V and 2 bases from J, the junction contained 9 bases not matched to a gene.

The chain has TRBV18 and TRBJ2-3, with TRBD2 as a possible D gene (5 bases). The CDR3 extends over 15 amino acids. CDR1 and CDR2 from the germline V gene are KGHSH and LQKENI. Between the trimmed V and J ends, which lost 3 bases and 0 bases, there was a span of 10 bases. In DNA form, the CDR3 reads TGTGCCAGCTCACCTCCGACTAAAAGCACAGATACGCAGTATTTT. Protein: CASSPPTKSTDTQYF. Full variable domain (missing parts from reference TRBV18 and TRBJ2-3): NAGVMQNPRHLVRRRGQEARLRCSPMKGHSHVYWYRQLPEEGLKFMVYLQKENIIDESGMPKERFSAEFPKEGPSILRIQQVVRGDSAAYFCASSPPTKSTDTQYFGPGTRLTVL.

This clone has a single count. The rearrangement joins TRBV7-9 to TRBJ2-4; the D is unclear. V lost 5 bases and J lost 5, with 7 bases in between. The CDR3 is 12 residues long. Germline loops: CDR1 SEHNR, CDR2 FQNEAQ (reference sequence). The CDR3 DNA sequence: TGTGCCAGCAGCCCCACCCAAAACATTCAGTACTTC. Amino acid sequence: CASSPTQNIQYF.

The rearrangement links TRBV5-1 to TRBJ1-3; D is unresolved. V was shortened by 0 bases and J by 0 bases, with 10 bases between the two germline ends. CDR3 length: 16 amino acids. Germline V gene data show CDR1 as SGHRS and CDR2 as YFSETQ. The CDR3 here is CASSLGETYSGNTIYF. Written as DNA, the CDR3 is TGCGCCAGCAGCTTGGGGGAAACCTACTCTGGAAACACCATATATTTT.

The chain uses TRBV5-4 and TRBJ1-5; 8 bases fit TRBD1. After removal of 3 bases from V and 6 bases from J, the junction contained 8 bases not matched to a gene. The CDR3 is made up of 15 amino acids. The germline V gene has CDR1 SGHNT and CDR2 YYREEE (reference sequence). The CDR3 region has the DNA TGTGCCAGCAGCTACACAGGGGGTCGGGGTCAGCCCCAGCATTTT. As protein: CASSYTGGRGQPQHF.

This chain links TRBV6-5 with TRBJ2-7; no reliable D call. Germline lookup yields CDR1 MNHEY and CDR2 SVGAGI. V was pared by 2 bases and J by 5 bases, with 13 bases between. This CDR3 is built from 14 residues. The CDR3 bases are TGTGCCAGCAGTTACGGGATCAGAACTGACGAGCAGTACTTC. Translating it yields CASSYGIRTDEQYF.

This rearrangement joins TRBV5-4 to TRBJ2-3; D tentatively reads TRBD1 or TRBD2 (5 bases each). The germline V gene encodes CDR1 SGHNT and CDR2 YYREEE (reference sequence). With 3 bases removed from V and 0 bases from J, the gap between germline ends came to 11 bases. There are 15 residues in the CDR3. The CDR3 region is CASSWDRTSTDTQYF. Written as DNA, the CDR3 is TGTGCCAGCAGCTGGGACCGCACTAGCACAGATACGCAGTATTTT.

The chain uses TRBV6-1 and TRBJ2-1; D perhaps matches TRBD2 (6 bases). CDR3 length equals 14 residues. V lost 6 bases and J 5 bases, leaving 14 bases between the germline ends. Germline assignment: CDR1 MNHNS and CDR2 SASEGT. The CDR3 DNA reads as TGTGCCAGCAGCCCAGCGGGCCGTGACAATGAGCAGTTCTTC. Translation gives CASSPAGRDNEQFF.